One sample yielded the 30 T cell receptor beta chains listed below, sequenced in a study of tumor and adjacent non-tumor tissue in lung cancer. No cell sorting was done before RNA was extracted from the tissue. This non-tumor lung sample came from over 3 cm beyond the tumor edge. TCRbeta libraries were built with three rounds of nested PCR, modified from ARM-PCR. TCRdb ran MiXCR on the multiplex PCR reads and lists one entry per CDR3 protein. The data show 52,000 or so distinct CDR3 sequences, with just under 75% seen just once and around a quarter held by the top ten. The sequenced material came from distant non-tumor lung tissue. Receptor source: a woman aged 55-69 years with non-small cell lung cancer.

Regarding this clonotype: One end of the junction does not line up with germline, which may come from a read error. The CDR3: CATSADGPKRETHYF. DNA of the CDR3: TGTGCCACCAGCGCTGACGGACCAAAAAGGGAGACCCATTACTTC. The gene calls are TRBV5-4 and TRBJ2-5; tentative D call: TRBD2 (5 bases). The germline V gene encodes CDR1 SGHNT and CDR2 YYREEE (reference sequence). The CDR3 length is 15 residues.

With respect to this clonotype: Germline and junction disagree at one end, which may indicate a read error. The chain links TRBV4-3 to TRBJ2-6; maybe TRBD1 (5 bases). The CDR3 contains 16 residues. Germline values: CDR1 LGHNA, CDR2 YSLEER. CDR3 nucleotides: TGCGCCAGCAGCCAAGAAGCAGGGTCTGGGGCCAACGTCCTGGCTTTC. Encoded protein: CASSQEAGSGANVLAF.

For this clonotype: A junction end diverges from the germline sequence, so it may reflect a read error. The chain uses TRBV4-3 and TRBJ2-6, with 7 bases identical to TRBD1. CDR1 and CDR2 from the germline V gene are LGHNA and YSLEER. The CDR3 covers 18 residues. CDR3 amino acids: CTSSLVGTETSGANVLTF. For the CDR3, the DNA is TGCACCAGCAGCCTTGTTGGGACAGAGACCTCTGGAGCCAACGTCCTGACTTTC.

About this clonotype: The junction departs from the called germline gene at one end, perhaps through a read error. The chain employs TRBV6-6 and TRBJ2-7; D gene unclear. The germline gives CDR1 MNHNY, CDR2 SVGAGI (reference sequence). This CDR3 contains 13 residues. The CDR3 sequence: CASSNKMGYEQYF. Here the CDR3 DNA reads TGCGCCAGCAGTAACAAGATGGGCTACGAGCAGTACTTC.

About this clonotype itself: A much larger clonotype is one base distant, so this may be a read error. V is TRBV28 and J is TRBJ1-1; TRBD1 agrees at 10 bases. With 4 bases clipped from V and 12 bases from J, the junction kept 5 bases outside the gene matches. CDR1 is MDHEN and CDR2 is SYDVKM in the germline V gene. The CDR3 extends over 12 amino acids. The DNA of the CDR3 is TGTGCCAGCAGTTCCGGGGACAGGGGAACTTTCTTT. This gives the protein CASSSGDRGTFF. Supplemented by reference TRBV28 and TRBJ1-1, the full variable domain reads DVKVTQSSRYLVKRTGEKVFLECVQDMDHENMFWYRQDPGLGLRLIYFSYDVKMKEKGDIPEGYSVSREKKERFSLILESASTNQTSMYLCASSSGDRGTFFGQGTRLTVV.

In the case of this clonotype: This may stem from a read error, because a much larger clone lies one nucleotide away. CDR3 region: CASGYGTGGRTDTQYF. The CDR3 DNA reads TGTGCCAGCGGTTACGGGACGGGGGGGAGAACAGATACGCAGTATTTT. V usage is TRBV6-2 or TRBV6-3 and J usage is TRBJ2-3; 8 positions agree with TRBD2. The CDR3 sequence is 16 residues long. Germline V gene sequence: CDR1 MNHEY, CDR2 SVGEGT.

Concerning this clonotype itself: An end of the junction does not agree with germline; a read error may underlie this. V usage is TRBV7-3 and J usage is TRBJ2-2; tentatively, D is TRBD2 (7 bases). The CDR3 extends over 16 amino acids. From germline, CDR1 is SGHTA and CDR2 FQGTGA. In DNA, the CDR3 is TGTGCCAGCAGCCTAACGGGGGGCGATCGCACCGGGGAGCTGTTTTTT. It codes for CASSLTGGDRTGELFF.

The table lists this clonotype with many counts. The chain carries TRBV28 and TRBJ1-2; D remains ambiguous. The CDR3 consists of 12 residues. Trimming took off 8 bases at V and 8 bases at J, with 15 bases between the two ends. Germline V gives CDR1 MDHEN, CDR2 SYDVKM. The CDR3 DNA is TGTGCCAGCGGACTTGGGCGGAGAGGCTACACCTTC. Its translation is CASGLGRRGYTF.

This clonotype has only a few counts. The rearrangement joins TRBV20-1 to TRBJ2-1; D may correspond to TRBD1 or TRBD2 (5 bases each). The CDR3 totals 15 residues. V was trimmed by 2 bases and J by 6 bases, leaving 17 bases between them. Germline V gene lookup returns CDR1 DFQATT and CDR2 SNEGSKA (reference sequence). The CDR3 nucleotides are TGCAGTGCTAGACCCGGGACGGGCGGAGGCAATGAGCAGTTCTTC. It encodes CSARPGTGGGNEQFF.

CDR3 nucleotides: TGTGCCAGCACTAGGACTAGTATAAGATACGAGCAGTACTTC. Its protein is CASTRTSIRYEQYF. This chain joins TRBV12-3 or TRBV12-4 and TRBJ2-7, with 7 bases that match TRBD2. The CDR3 is 14 amino acids. V dropped 7 bases and J dropped 4; count of bases not matched to a gene: 10.

The sample holds one count of this clonotype. The chain uses TRBV6-6 and TRBJ2-7; D call uncertain. V gave up 9 bases and J gave up 5 bases, with 17 bases separating them. This CDR3 contains 13 residues. The germline gives CDR1 MNHNY, CDR2 SVGAGI (reference sequence). DNA of the CDR3: TGTGCCAGTAGTGACAAGATGGGCCACGAGCAGTACTTC. It codes for CASSDKMGHEQYF.

In regard to this clonotype: One end of the junction varies from germline; a read error may be responsible. This rearrangement joins TRBV19 to TRBJ1-1, with TRBD1 matching over 8 bases. The germline gives CDR1 LNHDA, CDR2 SQIVND (reference sequence). CDR3 length: 15 residues. DNA for the CDR3: TGTGCCAGAAGTACAGACAGGGGAAAGAACACTGAAGCTTTCTTT. This codes for CARSTDRGKNTEAFF.

Points on this clonotype: Germline is not matched at one junction end, which may reflect a read error. This chain connects TRBV29-1 to TRBJ1-4; tentatively, D is TRBD1 (5 bases). CDR3 length equals 13 residues. CDR1 and CDR2 (germline): SQVTM, ANQGSEA. The CDR3 is CSAAGLGNEKLFF. CDR3 in DNA: TGCAGCGCCGCAGGGTTAGGGAATGAAAAGCTGTTTTTT.

A remark on this clonotype: The germline gene is not matched at one end of the junction; a read error may be the cause. This chain connects TRBV4-3 to TRBJ2-3; TRBD2 aligns across 13 bases. This CDR3 has 15 amino acids. From germline, CDR1 is LGHNA and CDR2 YSLEER. The CDR3 DNA sequence: TGCATCAGCAGCCAAGGGACTAGCGGGGCGGATACGCAGTACTTT. This translates into CISSQGTSGADTQYF.

The chain employs TRBV6-6 and TRBJ1-1; maybe TRBD1 (6 bases). The V end lost 7 bases, the J end lost 3 bases, and 12 bases lay between the germline ends. The germline gives CDR1 MNHNY, CDR2 SVGAGI (reference sequence). This CDR3 has 13 residues. The CDR3 DNA reads TGTGCCAGCAACACAGAGGGGGACACTGAAGCTTTCTTT. Its translation is CASNTEGDTEAFF.

A remark on this clonotype: A single base separates this from a much larger clone, so it may be a read error. The rearrangement links TRBV7-9 to TRBJ2-1; possible D gene TRBD2, 5 bases. This CDR3 comprises 17 residues. Trimming took 7 bases from V and 6 from J, leaving 25 bases between them. Germline assignment: CDR1 SEHNR and CDR2 FQNEAQ (reference sequence). The CDR3 is CASTFAVVVLDLNEQFF. CDR3 coding DNA: TGTGCCAGCACCTTCGCCGTCGTCGTACTAGACCTCAATGAGCAGTTCTTC.

In its sample, this clonotype was seen once. Since a much larger clone is just one base distant, this may be a read error. The genes are TRBV6-4 and TRBJ2-3, with D possibly TRBD2 on 5 matching bases. This CDR3 region has 14 residues. The germline gives CDR1 MRHNA, CDR2 SNTAGT. The CDR3 is CARSDGGSTDTQYF. The CDR3 region has the DNA TGTGCCAGAAGTGACGGCGGGAGCACAGATACGCAGTATTTT.

Points on this clonotype: A read error may explain this, as a much larger clone is one base away. The chain has TRBV7-9 and TRBJ2-3; 13 bases fit TRBD2. There are 18 residues in the CDR3. Germline-derived CDR1 and CDR2 are SEHNR and FQNEAQ (reference sequence). The CDR3 here is CASSQTSGGARSTDMQYF. The CDR3 DNA reads as TGTGCCAGCAGCCAAACTAGCGGGGGGGCGAGGAGCACAGATATGCAGTATTTT.

Regarding this clonotype: Possible read error: a much larger clone is one base away. The V gene is TRBV28, the J gene TRBJ2-2; D is tentatively TRBD1 or TRBD2 (5 bases each). Between the trimmed V and J ends, which lost 6 bases and 6 bases, there was a span of 17 bases. Germline loops: CDR1 MDHEN, CDR2 SYDVKM. The CDR3 is 15 residues long. The CDR3 DNA follows: TGTGCCAGCAGGGGGGAAATGGGCAACGCCGGGGAGCTGTTTTTT. Amino acids: CASRGEMGNAGELFF.

Comment on this clonotype: A junction boundary mismatches the germline segment, possibly from a read error. The chain recombines TRBV6-4 with TRBJ2-2, with D hard to call. This CDR3 has 15 amino acids. In germline, CDR1 is MRHNA, CDR2 SNTAGT. CDR3 nucleotide sequence: TGTGCCAGCAATCCCCAGCTAGAGAACAACGGGGAGCTGTTTTTT. This gives the protein CASNPQLENNGELFF.

Concerning this clonotype: This may be a read error: a much more frequent sequence differs by one nucleotide. The chain joins TRBV20-1 to TRBJ2-3; D unresolved. Trimming removed 7 bases from V and 8 bases from J, with 13 bases in between. The CDR3 spans 11 residues. CDR1 and CDR2 from the germline V gene are DFQATT and SNEGSKA (reference sequence). The CDR3 sequence is CSVPSTGTQYF. The CDR3, as DNA: TGCAGTGTTCCCTCCACCGGTACGCAGTATTTT.

Worth noting for this clonotype: The CDR3 carries no conserved terminal phenylalanine or tryptophan, so it likely arises from a read error. CDR3 bases: TGCCCCAGCAGCCCAACTCCGGACAGTTACGAGCAGTACCTC. This gives the protein CPSSPTPDSYEQYL. This chain joins TRBV4-1 and TRBJ2-7; maybe TRBD1 (6 bases). The germline CDR1 and CDR2 sequences are MGHRA and YSYEKL. This CDR3 has 14 amino acids.

As concerns this clonotype: Sequence at one end of the junction differs from germline and may be a read error. V usage is TRBV5-5 and J usage is TRBJ2-1, with D perhaps matching TRBD1 or TRBD2 (6 bases each). Germline V gives CDR1 SGHKS, CDR2 YYEKEE (reference sequence). The length of the CDR3 is 16 residues. CDR3 loop: CASSLGPGDSYNEQFF. CDR3 DNA: TGTGCCAGCAGCTTGGGCCCAGGGGACTCCTACAATGAACAGTTCTTC.

In this sample, this clonotype turned up many times. The genes are TRBV7-8 and TRBJ1-2; TRBD1 matches at 7 bases. Germline CDR1 reads SGHVS; CDR2 reads FQNEAQ. Losses at the gene ends were 5 bases for V and 0 bases for J; bases not matched to a gene: 6. The CDR3 has 15 residues. Here the CDR3 reads CASSIGTAANYGYTF. CDR3 DNA sequence: TGTGCCAGCAGCATAGGGACAGCGGCTAACTATGGCTACACCTTC.

The chain is built from TRBV6-2 or TRBV6-3 and TRBJ2-4; no clear D. The CDR3 consists of 13 residues. V lost 9 bases and J 5 bases, leaving 14 bases between the germline ends. Germline V gene sequence: CDR1 MNHEY, CDR2 SVGEGT. This CDR3 is CARCYYVQNIQYF. The CDR3, as DNA: TGTGCCAGATGTTACTATGTCCAAAACATTCAGTACTTC.

A remark on this clonotype: The junction does not match germline at one end; this may be a read error. The gene calls are TRBV11-2 and TRBJ1-1; D is perhaps TRBD1 (5 bases). Germline CDR1 SGHAT, CDR2 FQNNGV. CDR3 size: 13 residues. CDR3 sequence reads: CPSSLVGDSGAFF. Written as DNA, the CDR3 is TGTCCCAGCAGCTTAGTGGGGGACTCGGGAGCTTTCTTT.

Turning to this clonotype: Germline and junction disagree at one end, which may indicate a read error. This chain connects TRBV4-3 to TRBJ2-7; D perhaps matches TRBD1 (5 bases). CDR3 length equals 13 residues. The germline CDR1 and CDR2 sequences are LGHNA and YSLEER. The CDR3 DNA reads TGCGCCAGCAGGCAAGGGGCGTGGTATGAGCAGTACTTC. Translating it yields CASRQGAWYEQYF.

For this clonotype: The junction does not match germline at one end; this may be a read error. J is TRBJ2-4 and V is TRBV4-3, with D perhaps matching TRBD1 or TRBD2 (5 bases each). The CDR3 consists of 15 residues. Germline lookup yields CDR1 LGHNA and CDR2 YSLEER. The CDR3 region is CTSSLGTCERNIQHF. The CDR3 DNA follows: TGCACCAGCAGCTTGGGGACCTGTGAGAGAAACATTCAGCACTTC.

This clonotype was seen at least ten times. The chain couples TRBV5-1 to TRBJ1-1; possible D gene TRBD1, 6 bases. The germline gives CDR1 SGHRS, CDR2 YFSETQ. This CDR3 contains 14 residues. Trimming removed 0 bases at V and 4 bases at J, with 10 bases between. CDR3 residues: CASSLEGGTTEAFF. The DNA for the CDR3 is TGCGCCAGCAGCTTGGAGGGGGGCACCACTGAAGCTTTCTTT.

The CDR3 nucleotides read TGCGCCAGCAGCCAGGGGGCTAGTGGGGCAGATACGCAGTATTTT. Protein sequence: CASSQGASGADTQYF. The chain is built from TRBV4-3 and TRBJ2-3; a possible D gene is TRBD1 (6 bases). The CDR3 has 15 amino acids. Trimming cost V 3 bases and J 4 bases, with 14 bases left between them. Germline CDR1 is LGHNA and CDR2 is YSLEER.